Listed below are T cell receptor beta chains from one sample, sequenced in a study of blood T cell repertoires in COVID-19. Clones were sequenced by immunoSEQ multiplex PCR, and TCRdb holds only the in-frame ones, with some missing. The sample consists of more than 150,000 clones, nearly 80% of them appearing once. Sample: PBMCs or T cells enriched from blood (not recorded which). The receptors stem from a man aged 55 to 70 who had been exposed to COVID-19. The CDR3 runs from the conserved cysteine through the conserved F or W. The D gene is left open where the match is weak. Not every row has a clone size; where given, it reads once, few, many or a size class.

>TRBV18|.|TRBJ2-6|TRBD2
TGTGCCAGCTCACTCAGGGAGGGTGGGGCCAACGTCCTGACTTTC
CASSLREGGANVLTF
>TRBV6-2/TRBV6-3|.|TRBJ2-2|TRBD1
TGTGCCAGCAGTACCGCGGACAGGGGGCTCGCCGGGGAGCTGTTTTTT
CASSTADRGLAGELFF
>TRBV7-2|.|TRBJ2-5|.
TGTGCCAGCAGCTTAGAAGCCAGGGTGTGGGAGACCCAGTACTTC
CASSLEARVWETQYF
>TRBV11-2|.|TRBJ1-4|.
TGTGCCAGCAGCCCCGGGGACTTTAATGAAAAACTGTTTTTT
CASSPGDFNEKLFF
>TRBV28|.|TRBJ1-2|.
TGTGCCAGCAGCCCAGGAGGGGACTATGGCTACACCTTC
CASSPGGDYGYTF
>TRBV7-9|.|TRBJ2-7|TRBD1
TGTGCCAGCAGCCGGGGACAGGAGGCGTACGAGCAGTACTTC
CASSRGQEAYEQYF
>TRBV5-1|few|TRBJ2-2|.
TGCGCCAGCAGCCGTGACGGGTGGAACACCGGGGAGCTGTTTTTT
CASSRDGWNTGELFF
>TRBV5-5|.|TRBJ2-5|.
TGTGCCAGCAGCTGGTCAGGGTGGGGAGAGACCCAGTACTTC
CASSWSGWGETQYF
>TRBV9|.|TRBJ1-4|.
TGTGCCAGCAGCGTAGGTGGCGGATTGGAAAAACTGTTTTTT
CASSVGGGLEKLFF
>TRBV4-1|.|TRBJ2-3|TRBD1
TGCGCCAGCAGCCAAGAATTCGGGACAGGGGGGGCAGATACGCAGTATTTT
CASSQEFGTGGADTQYF
>TRBV4-1|.|TRBJ2-7|TRBD2
TGCGCCAGCAGCCAAGACCCCGCTAGCGGGAGTCTCGAGCAGTACTTC
CASSQDPASGSLEQYF
>TRBV9|.|TRBJ2-6|.
TGTGCCAGCAGCGTTGGACTAGCCAACGTCCTGACTTTC
CASSVGLANVLTF
>TRBV10-2|.|TRBJ1-5|.
TGCGCCAGCAGTCAATCGAAACAGGGAATGGGCAATCAGCCCCAGCATTTT
CASSQSKQGMGNQPQHF
>TRBV6-5|.|TRBJ2-1|TRBD2
TGTGCCAGCAGATGGACTAGCGGGAGTTTGTATGAGCAGTTCTTC
CASRWTSGSLYEQFF
>TRBV11-2|.|TRBJ2-7|.
TGTGCCAGCAGCTTAGGTTCTAGGGGACAACCCTACGAGCAGTACTTC
CASSLGSRGQPYEQYF
>TRBV16|once|TRBJ1-2|TRBD1
TGTGCCAGCAGCCTACAGGGGTCGTATGGCTACACCTTC
CASSLQGSYGYTF
>TRBV19|.|TRBJ1-5|.
TGTGCCAGTAGTGCAAGCATTAACAATCAGCCCCAGCATTTT
CASSASINNQPQHF
>TRBV5-8|many|TRBJ1-1|.
TGTGCCAGCAGCTTGTCAGGGTTTGGGACTGAAGCTTTCTTT
CASSLSGFGTEAFF
>TRBV7-8|once|TRBJ2-7|.
TGTGCCAGCAGCCCCATAGCGGAGTCCTACGAGCAGTACTTC
CASSPIAESYEQYF
>TRBV6-5|.|TRBJ1-5|TRBD1
TGTGCCAGCTGGCGGACAGGGGAGAATCAGCCCCAGCATTTT
CASWRTGENQPQHF
>TRBV5-6|.|TRBJ1-3|.
TGTGCCAGCAGCCGGGGTAACTCTGGAAACACCATATATTTT
CASSRGNSGNTIYF
>TRBV19|.|TRBJ2-1|.
TGTGCCAGTAGTATAGCGCGACAGTCTCGCATGAGTGAGCAGTTCTTC
CASSIARQSRMSEQFF
>TRBV24-1|.|TRBJ2-2|.
TGTGCCACCAGTGATTGGTCGGCGGACACCGGGGAGCTGTTTTTT
CATSDWSADTGELFF
>TRBV9|once|TRBJ2-7|TRBD1
TGTGCCAGCAGCGTTTCAACAGGGGGCCAGTCTTACGAGCAGTACTTC
CASSVSTGGQSYEQYF
>TRBV10-1|.|TRBJ2-3|TRBD2
TGCGCCAGCAGCACGACTAGCGGACACACAGATACGCAGTATTTT
CASSTTSGHTDTQYF
>TRBV7-2|.|TRBJ2-7|TRBD2
TGTGCCAGCAGCTTACGACTAGCCGAGGTTAGGTCCTACGAGCAGTACTTC
CASSLRLAEVRSYEQYF
>TRBV9|.|TRBJ2-1|.
TGTGCCAGCAGCGTAGTTGGAGGGGGGGATGAGCAGTTCTTC
CASSVVGGGDEQFF
>TRBV5-1|.|TRBJ2-7|TRBD2
TGCGCCAGCAGCCTCGCCGACGGGGGGATGAAGCAGTACTTC
CASSLADGGMKQYF
>TRBV19|.|TRBJ1-5|.
TGTGCCAGTAATGAAGACAAGCGGAGCAATCAGCCCCAGCATTTT
CASNEDKRSNQPQHF
>TRBV27|few|TRBJ1-4|TRBD1
TGTGCCAGCAGTTTAGAGGGGGCGCTAGGAGAAAAACTGTTTTTT
CASSLEGALGEKLFF
>TRBV5-4|.|TRBJ2-1|TRBD2
TGTGCCAGCAGCTCAATCGGGGGGGGCTACAATGAGCAGTTCTTC
CASSSIGGGYNEQFF
>TRBV3-1/TRBV3-2|.|TRBJ2-5|TRBD2
TGTGCCAGCAGCCAGGGCGTAGCGGGAGGTGGGGAGACCCAGTACTTC
CASSQGVAGGGETQYF
>TRBV19|.|TRBJ1-1|.
TGTGCCAGTAATAATGGCTTGATCCACAACACTGAAGCTTTCTTT
CASNNGLIHNTEAFF
>TRBV29-1|.|TRBJ2-5|.
TGCAGCGTTGTTTGGATTTGGAGGGACGGAGAGACCCAGTACTTC
CSVVWIWRDGETQYF
>TRBV7-2|.|TRBJ1-1|TRBD1
TGTGCCAGCAGGTCAGCCGTCCAGGGGGCGCGGGCTTTCTTT
CASRSAVQGARAFF
>TRBV6-5|few|TRBJ1-2|TRBD1
TGTGCCAGCAGGGGACAGGGCGGGGGCTACACCTTC
CASRGQGGGYTF
>TRBV5-5|.|TRBJ2-7|TRBD2
TGTGCCGGCAGCTTGACTAGCGGGATCTACGAGCAGTACTTC
CAGSLTSGIYEQYF
>TRBV5-1|few|TRBJ2-2|TRBD1
TGCGCCAGCGGACTGTTACCGGGACAGGCAAGCTCTGCCGGGGAGCTGTTTTTT
CASGLLPGQASSAGELFF
>TRBV19|.|TRBJ1-2|.
TGTGCCAGTAGTCCAGGCTATGGCTACACCTTC
CASSPGYGYTF
>TRBV12-3/TRBV12-4|.|TRBJ2-7|TRBD1
TGTGCCAGCAGTACAGGGGCCCCCTACGAGCAGTACTTC
CASSTGAPYEQYF
>TRBV6-1|few|TRBJ1-2|.
TGTGCCAGCAGTGAAGCCCCTGTACAGGGCTACACCTTC
CASSEAPVQGYTF
>TRBV6-1|.|TRBJ1-2|TRBD1
TGTGCCAGCAGTGAATTAACAGGGGTCTATGGCTACACCTTC
CASSELTGVYGYTF
>TRBV15|once|TRBJ2-7|.
TGTGCCACCAGCAGAGATCCCGTTTCGTACGAGCAGTACTTC
CATSRDPVSYEQYF
>TRBV6-5|.|TRBJ1-6|TRBD1
TGTGCCAGCAGTTACTCTAGGGGACAGATGAATTCACCCCTCCACTTT
CASSYSRGQMNSPLHF
>TRBV20-1|.|TRBJ2-7|TRBD2
TGCAGTGCTAGTCAGGTAGCGGGAGAAGTGCAGTACTTC
CSASQVAGEVQYF
>TRBV19|few|TRBJ2-1|TRBD1
TGTGCCAGTAGTCTCTGGACAGGGATCCACAATGAGCAGTTCTTC
CASSLWTGIHNEQFF
>TRBV9|once|TRBJ2-1|TRBD2
TGTGCCAGCAGCGTAGCCCCCAGCGGGAGGGTCCTATACAATGAGCAGTTCTTC
CASSVAPSGRVLYNEQFF
>TRBV6-5|.|TRBJ1-5|.
TGTGCCAGCAGTTACTCGTGGCAGGCGCATCAGCCCCAGCATTTT
CASSYSWQAHQPQHF
>TRBV6-5|.|TRBJ2-5|.
TGTGCCAGCAGCCCGGGACTGGGGAAGACCCAGTACTTC
CASSPGLGKTQYF
>TRBV21-1|.|TRBJ1-2|.
TGTGCCAGCGGCTCACGAACCCTCAGGCCCTATGGCTACACCTTC
CASGSRTLRPYGYTF
>TRBV2|few|TRBJ1-2|.
TGTGCCAGCAGATCGACAGACAATAACTATGGCTACACCTTC
CASRSTDNNYGYTF
>TRBV28|.|TRBJ2-1|TRBD2
TGTGCCAGCAGTTTATACTTCCTTGGCGGGAGGGGTTACAATGAGCAGTTCTTC
CASSLYFLGGRGYNEQFF
>TRBV27|.|TRBJ2-7|.
TGTGCCAGCAGTTTGGTCGGAGCCTACGAGCAGTACTTC
CASSLVGAYEQYF